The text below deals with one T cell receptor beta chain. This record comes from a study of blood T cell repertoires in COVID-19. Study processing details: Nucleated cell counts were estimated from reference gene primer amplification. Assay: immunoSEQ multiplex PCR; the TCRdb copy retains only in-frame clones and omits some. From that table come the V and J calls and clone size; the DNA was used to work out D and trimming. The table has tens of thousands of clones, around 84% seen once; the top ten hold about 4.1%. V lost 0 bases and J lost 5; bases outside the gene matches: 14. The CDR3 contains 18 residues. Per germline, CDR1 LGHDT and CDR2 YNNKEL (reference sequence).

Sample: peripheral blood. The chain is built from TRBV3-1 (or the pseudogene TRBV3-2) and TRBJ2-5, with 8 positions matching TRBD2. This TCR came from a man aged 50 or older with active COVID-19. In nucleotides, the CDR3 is TGTGCCAGCAGCCAAGATGGGCCCGACGGGCGGGGGGCGGAGACCCAGTACTTC. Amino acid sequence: CASSQDGPDGRGAETQYF.